This T cell receptor beta chain was sequenced during a study of blood T cell repertoires in COVID-19. Study-wide context: T cells, B-cell-depleted T cells, or PBMCs supplied cDNA or gDNA.

This CDR3 has 12 residues. Trimming cost V 4 bases and J 2 bases, with 8 bases left between them. CDR1 is SQVTM, CDR2 ANQGSEA, per germline. The protocol was immunoSEQ multiplex PCR, while the TCRdb copy is restricted to in-frame clones and leaves out a portion. The table includes roughly 69,000 clones, approximately 78% detected once. Material: peripheral blood. This chain links TRBV29-1 with TRBJ1-2; D ambiguous. This receptor was taken from a man aged 55 to 69 with COVID-19, enrolled during active disease. The CDR3 DNA reads as TGCAGCGTTGGCGAGCGAAACTATGGCTACACCTTC. It translates to CSVGERNYGYTF. Using reference TRBV29-1 and TRBJ1-2 for the parts outside the CDR3, the full variable domain is SAVISQKPSRDICQRGTSLTIQCQVDSQVTMMFWYRQQPGQSLTLIATANQGSEATYESGFVIDKFPISRPNLTFSTLTVSNMSPEDSSIYLCSVGERNYGYTFGSGTRLTVV.